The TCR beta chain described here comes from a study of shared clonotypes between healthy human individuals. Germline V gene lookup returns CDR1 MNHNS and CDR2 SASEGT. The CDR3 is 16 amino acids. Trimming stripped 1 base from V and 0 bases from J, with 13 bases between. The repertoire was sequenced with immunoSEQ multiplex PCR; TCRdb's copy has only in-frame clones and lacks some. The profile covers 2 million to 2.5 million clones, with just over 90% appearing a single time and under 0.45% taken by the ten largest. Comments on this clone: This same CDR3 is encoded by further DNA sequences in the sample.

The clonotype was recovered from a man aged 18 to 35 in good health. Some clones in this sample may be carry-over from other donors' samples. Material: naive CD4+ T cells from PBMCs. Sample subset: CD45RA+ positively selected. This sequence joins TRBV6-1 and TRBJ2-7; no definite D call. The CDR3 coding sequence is TGTGCCAGCAGTGAAGGTCCGGCGGTAAGCTCCTACGAGCAGTACTTC. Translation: CASSEGPAVSSYEQYF.